The 23 T cell receptor beta chains below come from one sample, sequenced in a study of blood T cells in healthy people across ages. Using a J-beta primer mix together with a sample-barcoded 5' primer, a second PCR was run for roughly 7 to 11 cycles. TCRdb ran MiXCR on the 5' RACE reads and lists one entry per CDR3 protein. The data contain over a million distinct CDR3 sequences, around 39% of them singletons. Source material: blood. These TCRs come from a woman aged 18-29 years in good health.

This clonotype was observed many times. V is TRBV27 and J is TRBJ2-1, with TRBD2 matching 8 bases. CDR1 MNHEY and CDR2 SMNVEV come from the germline V gene (reference sequence). The CDR3 runs 14 residues. Unmatched junction bases numbered 1, after V lost 2 bases and J lost 4 bases. CDR3 loop: CASSLREGYNEQFF. In nucleotides, the CDR3 is TGTGCCAGCAGTTTACGGGAGGGATACAATGAGCAGTTCTTC.

The J gene is TRBJ2-7, the V gene TRBV19; D is possibly TRBD1 or TRBD2 (5 bases each). The V gene lost 6 bases and the J gene lost 2 bases, with 11 bases spanning the gap. This CDR3 spans 13 amino acids. The V gene's germline CDR1 is LNHDA and CDR2 SQIVND (reference sequence). The CDR3 DNA sequence: TGTGCCAGTAGCGCCGGGGCAACCTACGAGCAGTACTTC. This encodes CASSAGATYEQYF.

For the CDR3, the DNA is TGTGCCACCAGGAGTGGGGAGACCCAGTACTTC. It is translated as CATRSGETQYF. The J gene is TRBJ2-5, the V gene TRBV24-1; no firm D call. V was pared by 7 bases and J by 5 bases, with 7 bases between. Germline assignment: CDR1 KGHDR and CDR2 SFDVKD. This CDR3 contains 11 residues.

This clonotype was seen more than once but under ten times. The chain couples TRBV6-5 to TRBJ1-2; TRBD1 agrees at 7 bases. This CDR3 has 16 amino acids. Trimming cost V 0 bases and J 2 bases; bases outside gene matches: 6. CDR1 and CDR2 (germline): MNHEY, SVGAGI. The CDR3 spells CASSYSDRIINYGYTF. The CDR3 nucleotides read TGTGCCAGCAGTTACTCGGACAGGATAATAAACTATGGCTACACCTTC.

J is TRBJ2-7 and V is TRBV6-5; 8 bases fit TRBD1. Germline V gene lookup returns CDR1 MNHEY and CDR2 SVGAGI. The trim removed 5 bases at V and 4 bases at J, leaving 13 bases unmatched. The CDR3 covers 16 residues. The CDR3 region is CASSPARDRGWYEQYF. The CDR3 nucleotides are TGTGCCAGCAGTCCGGCCCGTGACAGGGGATGGTACGAGCAGTACTTC.

The chain couples TRBV15 to TRBJ2-4, with TRBD1 matching 9 bases. Judging by the DNA end, TRBJ2-7 fits better; the J call may be wrong. The CDR3 spans 14 residues. Germline assignment: CDR1 LNHNV and CDR2 YYDKDF (reference sequence). The CDR3 protein is CATSRPGQGYEQYF. The CDR3, as DNA: TGTGCCACCAGCAGACCGGGACAGGGTTACGAGCAGTACTTC.

The gene calls are TRBV10-3 and TRBJ2-5; TRBD2 matches at 13 bases. From germline, CDR1 is ENHRY and CDR2 SYGVKD. Trimming removed 2 bases from V and 1 base from J; junction bases left unmatched: 4. The CDR3 contains 17 residues. CDR3 residues: CAISEITSGRVQETQYF. The CDR3 nucleotides are TGTGCCATCAGTGAGATTACTAGCGGGAGGGTCCAAGAGACCCAGTACTTC.

Worth noting for this clonotype: A junction end diverges from the germline sequence, so it may reflect a read error. The chain carries TRBV9 and TRBJ1-5; unclear D gene. This CDR3 is 14 amino acids long. The germline V gene encodes CDR1 SGDLS and CDR2 YYNGEE. The CDR3 is CAGSVGSAYQPQHF. The CDR3 DNA is TGTGCCGGCAGCGTAGGATCGGCCTATCAGCCCCAGCATTTT. Full variable domain (remainder filled in from reference TRBV9 and TRBJ1-5): DSGVTQTPKHLITATGQRVTLRCSPRSGDLSVYWYQQSLDQGLQFLIQYYNGEERAKGNILERFSAQQFPDLHSELNLSSLELGDSALYFCAGSVGSAYQPQHFGDGTRLSIL.

In this sample, this clonotype turned up a few times. This chain joins TRBV5-1 and TRBJ1-4; D ambiguous. CDR3 length: 13 amino acids. Germline assignment: CDR1 SGHRS and CDR2 YFSETQ. Between the trimmed V and J ends, which lost 1 base and 4 bases, there was a span of 5 bases. CDR3 bases: TGCGCCAGCAGCTTGATGGGTAATGAAAAACTGTTTTTT. Its protein is CASSLMGNEKLFF.

The genes are TRBV6-1 and TRBJ2-2, with 11 bases that match TRBD1. There are 14 residues in the CDR3. Germline V lookup: CDR1 MNHNS, CDR2 SASEGT. J lost 5 bases, V lost 7 bases, and 3 bases had no gene match. The CDR3 protein is CASTWDRGTGELFF. The DNA for the CDR3 is TGTGCCAGCACCTGGGACAGGGGGACCGGGGAGCTGTTTTTT.

There are a few counts of this clonotype. This chain links TRBV5-1 with TRBJ2-7, with 7 positions matching TRBD2. Germline loops: CDR1 SGHRS, CDR2 YFSETQ. This CDR3 spans 16 amino acids. V shed 4 bases and J 0 bases; nucleotides not matched to a gene: 10. CDR3 in DNA: TGCGCCAGCAGCCTGACAGCGGGGATCTCCTCCTACGAGCAGTACTTC. This encodes CASSLTAGISSYEQYF.

In nucleotides, the CDR3 is TGCAGTGCTCTTGGAGGGGGCGACTACGAGCAGTACTTC. Translation gives CSALGGGDYEQYF. This chain connects TRBV20-1 to TRBJ2-7; tentatively, D is TRBD1 (7 bases). Germline V gene lookup returns CDR1 DFQATT and CDR2 SNEGSKA (reference sequence). This CDR3 spans 13 amino acids. Trimming removed 5 bases from V and 3 bases from J, with 14 bases in between.

This clonotype was observed a few times. The genes are TRBV9 and TRBJ1-5; D remains ambiguous. The germline V and J ends were trimmed by 0 bases and 0 bases, with 7 bases remaining between them. Germline-derived CDR1 and CDR2 are SGDLS and YYNGEE. The CDR3 contains 15 residues. In DNA, the CDR3 is TGTGCCAGCAGCGTAGGACCGAGTAGCAATCAGCCCCAGCATTTT. The encoded protein is CASSVGPSSNQPQHF.

Here the CDR3 DNA reads TGTGCCAGCAGCGCGCAGGGGGCGGACTACGAGCAGTACTTC. Protein sequence: CASSAQGADYEQYF. V and J are TRBV7-6 and TRBJ2-7; 8 nucleotides align to TRBD1. V lost 5 bases to trimming and J lost 3 bases; unmatched junction nucleotides: 6. The CDR3 is 14 amino acids. The germline V gene has CDR1 SGHVS and CDR2 FNYEAQ.

This chain links TRBV12-5 with TRBJ2-3, with D unresolved. This CDR3 contains 12 residues. Deletions cut 5 bases from V and 2 bases from J, with 5 bases between. The germline CDR1 and CDR2 sequences are LGHNT and FRNRAP. The CDR3 loop reads CASGPDTDTQYF. The CDR3 bases are TGTGCTAGTGGTCCCGACACAGATACGCAGTATTTT.

The chain employs TRBV15 and TRBJ2-7, with 7 bases lining up with TRBD1. Germline V lookup: CDR1 LNHNV, CDR2 YYDKDF (reference sequence). Trimming took 1 base from V and 2 from J; bases not matched to a gene: 5. The CDR3 consists of 15 residues. The DNA of the CDR3 is TGTGCCACCAGCAGAGGGGGGACAGCAGCCTACGAGCAGTACTTC. Translating gives CATSRGGTAAYEQYF.

V is TRBV13 and J is TRBJ2-1, with TRBD2 matching 9 bases. The CDR3 loop spans 14 amino acids. Germline V gene sequence: CDR1 PRHDT, CDR2 FYEKMQ (reference sequence). J gave up 6 bases and V 3 bases, and 3 bases lay outside the gene matches. This CDR3 reads CASSLREGCNEQFF. CDR3 sequence (DNA): TGTGCCAGCAGCTTGCGGGAGGGATGCAATGAGCAGTTCTTC.

V and J are TRBV7-9 and TRBJ1-5; the D gene is possibly TRBD1 (5 bases). The CDR3 loop spans 14 amino acids. Germline V lookup: CDR1 SEHNR, CDR2 FQNEAQ (reference sequence). With 3 bases removed from V and 5 bases from J, the gap between germline ends came to 11 bases. The CDR3 nucleotides are TGTGCCAGCAGCTTGGACACGAGCTATCAGCCCCAGCATTTT. This sequence encodes CASSLDTSYQPQHF.

There are a few counts of this clonotype. In nucleotides, the CDR3 is TGTGCCAGCAGTTTAGCGGGGGGGGGCTCCTACAATGAGCAGTACTTC. It translates to CASSLAGGGSYNEQYF. The chain has TRBV12-3 or TRBV12-4 and TRBJ2-1, with D perhaps matching TRBD2 (7 bases). TRBJ2-7 explains the end of the DNA better; the J call may be wrong. The CDR3 is made up of 16 amino acids.

The J gene is TRBJ2-3, the V gene TRBV25-1; the D is unclear. The germline V gene has CDR1 MGHDK and CDR2 SYGVNS. This CDR3 region has 13 residues. V lost 3 bases and J 6 bases, leaving 10 bases between the germline ends. Here the CDR3 reads CASSEDQWDTQYF. The DNA for the CDR3 is TGTGCCAGCAGTGAGGACCAGTGGGATACGCAGTATTTT.

Only a few counts were recorded for this clonotype. The V call is TRBV7-3, the J call TRBJ2-1; TRBD2 might be the D (7 bases). The J call may be wrong; the DNA end is better matched by TRBJ2-7. The CDR3 runs 14 residues. Germline-derived CDR1 and CDR2 are SGHTA and FQGTGA. CDR3 residues: CASSPGGPYNEQYF. The CDR3 coding sequence is TGTGCCAGCAGCCCGGGGGGCCCCTACAATGAGCAGTACTTC.

The V gene is TRBV5-1, the J gene TRBJ2-7; D possibly corresponds to TRBD2 (6 bases). The germline CDR1 and CDR2 sequences are SGHRS and YFSETQ. V was shortened by 2 bases and J by 0 bases, with 9 bases between the two germline ends. This CDR3 spans 14 amino acids. The CDR3 region is CASSFQTSSYEQYF. The CDR3 DNA follows: TGCGCCAGCAGCTTCCAGACTAGCTCCTACGAGCAGTACTTC.

This clonotype has ten or more counts. V and J are TRBV4-1 and TRBJ2-7; 10 nucleotides align to TRBD1. The V segment lost 3 bases and the J segment 2 bases; nucleotides outside the gene matches: 1. CDR1 is MGHRA, CDR2 YSYEKL, per germline. This CDR3 comprises 14 residues. CDR3 bases: TGCGCCAGCAGCCACGGACAGGGGGCCTACGAGCAGTACTTC. This sequence encodes CASSHGQGAYEQYF.